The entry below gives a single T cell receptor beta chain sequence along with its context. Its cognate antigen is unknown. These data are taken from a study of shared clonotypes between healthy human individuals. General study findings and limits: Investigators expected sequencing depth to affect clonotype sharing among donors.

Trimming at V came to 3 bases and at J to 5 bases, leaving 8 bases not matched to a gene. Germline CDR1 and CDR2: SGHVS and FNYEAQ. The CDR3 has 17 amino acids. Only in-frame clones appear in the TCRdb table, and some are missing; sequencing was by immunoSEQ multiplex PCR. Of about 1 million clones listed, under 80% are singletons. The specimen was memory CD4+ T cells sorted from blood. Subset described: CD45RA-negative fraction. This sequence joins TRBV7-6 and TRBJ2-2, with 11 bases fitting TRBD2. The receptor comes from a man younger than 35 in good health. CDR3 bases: TGTGCCAGCAGCTTGGGTAGCGGGAGGGCTTCTACCGGGGAGCTGTTTTTT. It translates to CASSLGSGRASTGELFF.